The 24 T cell receptor beta chains below all came from one sample that was sequenced in a study of OX40 agonist ivuxolimab in advanced cancers. Measured with immunoSEQ multiplex PCR; TCRdb has only the in-frame clones, and not every one. The data show more than 80,000 clones, with 70% to 90% seen just once and 1.1% to 1.5% held by the top ten. Specimen: CD4+ or CD8+ T cells sorted from blood, collected in a trial of the OX40 agonist ivuxolimab. These receptors came from an adult with an advanced solid tumor such as melanoma, head and neck, liver or kidney cancer.

V gene TRBV23-1 combines with J gene TRBJ1-6; D uncertain. TRBV23-1 belongs to the ORF category, with a function that is uncertain. V was pared by 11 bases and J by 15 bases, with 11 bases between. The CDR3 sequence is 9 residues long. The CDR3 DNA follows: TGCGCCGCCACTCGACGCCTCCACTTT. This codes for CAATRRLHF.

V and J are TRBV5-5 and TRBJ2-5; D unclear. V was cut by 0 bases and J by 2 bases, with 5 bases left in between. CDR3 length equals 13 residues. The germline V gene encodes CDR1 SGHKS and CDR2 YYEKEE (reference sequence). CDR3 residues: CASSLVSQETQYF. The CDR3 bases are TGTGCCAGCAGCTTGGTCAGTCAAGAGACCCAGTACTTC.

The chain joins TRBV30 to TRBJ1-4, with a possible D match to TRBD1 (6 bases). Germline V gene data show CDR1 as GTSNPN and CDR2 as SVGIG (reference sequence). V was trimmed by 2 bases and J by 4 bases, leaving 11 bases between them. The CDR3 is 14 residues long. For the CDR3, the DNA is TGTGCCTGGAGTTACGGACAGCATAATGAAAAACTGTTTTTT. The encoded protein is CAWSYGQHNEKLFF.

With respect to this clone: Sequence at one end of the junction differs from germline and may be a read error. The same CDR3 is also encoded by other DNA sequences in this sample. The J gene is TRBJ2-7, the V gene TRBV7-8, with a weak D call TRBD2 (5 bases). The CDR3 has 19 amino acids. CDR1 and CDR2 from the germline V gene are SGHVS and FQNEAQ. The CDR3 DNA reads TGCGCCAGCAGCTCATCTAATGATATAGCGTCCCTATTCTCCTACGAGCAGTACTTC. Residues: CASSSSNDIASLFSYEQYF.

The V call is TRBV6-5, the J call TRBJ1-1, with D unresolved. V lost 4 bases and J 2 bases, leaving 14 bases between the germline ends. In germline, CDR1 is MNHEY, CDR2 SVGAGI. This CDR3 comprises 15 residues. This chain's CDR3 is CASSSVPGHNTEAFF. The CDR3, as DNA: TGTGCCAGCAGTTCTGTACCGGGCCACAACACTGAAGCTTTCTTT.

The chain uses TRBV19 and TRBJ2-3; unclear D gene. The CDR3 sequence is 11 residues long. Trimming stripped 3 bases from V and 6 bases from J, with 4 bases between. Germline loops: CDR1 LNHDA, CDR2 SQIVND (reference sequence). Here the CDR3 DNA reads TGTGCCAGTAGTATCGGCGATACGCAGTATTTT. It translates to CASSIGDTQYF.

The V call is TRBV5-4, the J call TRBJ2-7; D possibly corresponds to TRBD2 (6 bases). Per germline, CDR1 SGHNT and CDR2 YYREEE (reference sequence). CDR3 length equals 16 residues. V was pared by 4 bases and J by 1 base, with 18 bases between. CDR3: CASSPGGVARSYEQYF. The CDR3 nucleotides are TGTGCCAGCAGCCCAGGCGGGGTAGCGAGGTCCTACGAGCAGTACTTC.

The V gene is TRBV27, the J gene TRBJ2-7; D may be TRBD1 (6 bases). CDR1 is MNHEY, CDR2 SMNVEV, per germline (reference sequence). This CDR3 has 16 amino acids. The V gene lost 1 base and the J gene lost 4 bases, with 17 bases spanning the gap. This CDR3 is CASSLWGQQGQYEQYF. Written as DNA, the CDR3 is TGTGCCAGCAGTTTATGGGGCCAACAGGGACAATACGAGCAGTACTTC.

CDR3 region: CASSWGLAGADTGELFF. CDR3 sequence (DNA): TGTGCCAGCAGCTGGGGACTAGCGGGGGCTGACACCGGGGAGCTGTTTTTT. The V call is TRBV7-2, the J call TRBJ2-2, with 14 bases matching TRBD2. CDR3 length equals 17 residues. J lost 3 bases, V lost 4 bases, and 4 bases had no gene match. Per germline, CDR1 SGHTA and CDR2 FQGNSA. Together with reference TRBV7-2 and TRBJ2-2, the CDR3 gives the full variable domain: GAGVSQSPSNKVTEKGKDVELRCDPISGHTALYWYRQSLGQGLEFLIYFQGNSAPDKSGLPSDRFSAERTGGSVSTLTIQRTQQEDSAVYLCASSWGLAGADTGELFFGEGSRLTVL.

V usage is TRBV11-3 and J usage is TRBJ1-1; no clear D. Germline-derived CDR1 and CDR2 are SGHNT and YENEEA. The V end was cut by 5 bases, the J end by 3 bases, with 10 bases between. This CDR3 is built from 13 residues. CDR3 nucleotides: TGTGCCAGCAGCACGGAGGCTTACACTGAAGCTTTCTTT. Translated: CASSTEAYTEAFF.

The chain employs TRBV18 and TRBJ2-2; no clear D gene. The germline V and J ends were trimmed by 4 bases and 6 bases, with 18 bases remaining between them. Germline V gene lookup returns CDR1 KGHSH and CDR2 LQKENI. CDR3 size: 16 residues. In DNA, the CDR3 is TGTGCCAGCTCACTCTCGTATAGCTTATCGCCCGGGGAGCTGTTTTTT. Translated: CASSLSYSLSPGELFF.

The chain recombines TRBV5-1 with TRBJ2-7; possibly TRBD1 for D (5 bases). Trimming took off 2 bases at V and 1 base at J, with 13 bases between the two ends. CDR1 and CDR2 from the germline V gene are SGHRS and YFSETQ. The CDR3 runs 15 residues. In DNA, the CDR3 is TGCGCCAGCAGCTTTCGCCAGGGCCGGTCCTACGAGCAGTACTTC. This gives the protein CASSFRQGRSYEQYF.

The chain couples TRBV10-1 to TRBJ2-5; D is unresolved. The length of the CDR3 is 13 residues. Trimming removed 3 bases from V and 5 bases from J, with 10 bases in between. From germline, CDR1 is WNHNN and CDR2 SYGVQD (reference sequence). The CDR3 loop is CASSDPQRETQYF. CDR3 coding DNA: TGCGCCAGCAGTGACCCTCAGAGGGAGACCCAGTACTTC.

As regards this clone: Within the sample, other DNA sequences also encode this same CDR3. V and J are TRBV19 and TRBJ1-1; 8 positions match TRBD1. Trimming cost V 6 bases and J 4 bases; bases outside gene matches: 7. Germline V gene lookup returns CDR1 LNHDA and CDR2 SQIVND (reference sequence). The CDR3 sequence is 14 residues long. The CDR3 region is CASSPGQGGTEAFF. The DNA for the CDR3 is TGTGCCAGTAGCCCTGGACAGGGCGGCACTGAAGCTTTCTTT.

The chain recombines TRBV29-1 with TRBJ2-5; D might be TRBD2 (7 bases). Trimming pared 4 bases from V and 4 bases from J, leaving 19 bases between. The CDR3 loop spans 15 amino acids. Germline V CDR1 and CDR2: SQVTM, ANQGSEA. CDR3 loop: CSVATLSGGPETQYF. The CDR3 DNA sequence: TGCAGCGTTGCAACCCTATCCGGGGGGCCAGAGACCCAGTACTTC.

Points on this clone: At the DNA level, this CDR3 is encoded by other sequences in the same sample as well. The chain couples TRBV6-5 to TRBJ2-5, with D possibly TRBD1 on 5 matching bases. The CDR3 length is 14 residues. Germline CDR1 MNHEY, CDR2 SVGAGI. V dropped 4 bases and J dropped 5 bases, with 14 bases sitting between them. The CDR3 reads CASSSGRRQETQYF. CDR3 sequence (DNA): TGTGCCAGCAGTTCCGGACGGAGACAGGAGACCCAGTACTTC.

CDR3 nucleotides: TGTGCCAGCAGCCAGGCCGGGACAGGGGATCACTACGAGCAGTACTTC. Translated, it gives CASSQAGTGDHYEQYF. This chain uses TRBV4-2 with TRBJ2-7, with 10 bases lining up with TRBD1. There are 16 residues in the CDR3. Germline loops: CDR1 LGHNA, CDR2 YNFKEQ. J lost 3 bases, V lost 3 bases, and 8 bases had no gene match.

V gene TRBV5-4 combines with J gene TRBJ2-1, with D uncertain. CDR1 and CDR2 (germline): SGHNT, YYREEE (reference sequence). V lost 0 bases to trimming and J lost 8 bases, with 6 bases between them. The CDR3 runs to 12 residues. The chain's CDR3 is CASSLANDEQFF. Here the CDR3 DNA reads TGTGCCAGCAGCTTGGCCAATGATGAGCAGTTCTTC.

This rearrangement joins TRBV6-1 to TRBJ1-3; the D is unclear. CDR3 length: 15 amino acids. Per the germline V gene, CDR1 is MNHNS and CDR2 is SASEGT. Deletions cut 6 bases from V and 0 bases from J, with 12 bases between. CDR3 nucleotides: TGTGCCAGCAGATTTTCGGGCAGCTCTGGAAACACCATATATTTT. It codes for CASRFSGSSGNTIYF.

The gene calls are TRBV6-6 and TRBJ1-2; 8 bases map to TRBD1. This CDR3 region has 13 residues. Germline V gene sequence: CDR1 MNHNY, CDR2 SVGAGI (reference sequence). Unmatched junction bases numbered 5, after V lost 4 bases and J lost 7 bases. The CDR3 here is CASSSTGEGGYTF. CDR3 sequence (DNA): TGTGCCAGCAGTTCGACAGGGGAGGGTGGCTACACCTTC.

The genes are TRBV6-6 and TRBJ2-7; D could derive from TRBD1 or TRBD2 (5 bases each). The CDR3 covers 14 residues. Per germline, CDR1 MNHNY and CDR2 SVGAGI (reference sequence). The V and J ends lost 4 bases and 7 bases respectively, with 17 bases between them. The CDR3 nucleotides read TGTGCCAGCAGTTTCGGGACCCACCCTAATGAGCAGTACTTC. Translated: CASSFGTHPNEQYF.

The chain has TRBV19 and TRBJ2-3, with TRBD1 matching over 10 bases. Germline CDR1 and CDR2: LNHDA and SQIVND (reference sequence). This CDR3 contains 16 residues. Germline trimming cut 4 bases from V and 4 bases from J; bases unmatched to any gene: 8. The CDR3 DNA follows: TGTGCCAGTAGTAGGAGGACAGGGGGTCCGGCAGATACGCAGTATTTT. It yields the protein CASSRRTGGPADTQYF.

This sequence joins TRBV30 and TRBJ1-2; possible D gene TRBD1, 5 bases. V was cut by 3 bases and J by 4 bases, with 12 bases left in between. This CDR3 spans 13 amino acids. CDR1 is GTSNPN, CDR2 SVGIG, per germline (reference sequence). The DNA for the CDR3 is TGTGCCTGGAGAATACCGGGGCTCTATGGCTACACCTTC. Its translation: CAWRIPGLYGYTF. Together with reference TRBV30 and TRBJ1-2, the CDR3 gives the full variable domain: SQTIHQWPATLVQPVGSPLSLECTVEGTSNPNLYWYRQAAGRGLQLLFYSVGIGQISSEVPQNLSASRPQDRQFILSSKKLLLSDSGFYLCAWRIPGLYGYTFGSGTRLTVV.

This chain links TRBV10-2 with TRBJ2-1; 16 bases match TRBD2. Germline CDR1 reads WSHSY; CDR2 reads SAAADI. The CDR3 consists of 19 residues. The V gene end was trimmed by 5 bases and the J gene end by 6 bases; junction bases not matched to a gene: 13. CDR3 nucleotide sequence: TGCGCCAGCAGTTCTCCGGGACTAGCGGGAGGGAGGGCGAGCAATGAGCAGTTCTTC. Translated, it gives CASSSPGLAGGRASNEQFF.